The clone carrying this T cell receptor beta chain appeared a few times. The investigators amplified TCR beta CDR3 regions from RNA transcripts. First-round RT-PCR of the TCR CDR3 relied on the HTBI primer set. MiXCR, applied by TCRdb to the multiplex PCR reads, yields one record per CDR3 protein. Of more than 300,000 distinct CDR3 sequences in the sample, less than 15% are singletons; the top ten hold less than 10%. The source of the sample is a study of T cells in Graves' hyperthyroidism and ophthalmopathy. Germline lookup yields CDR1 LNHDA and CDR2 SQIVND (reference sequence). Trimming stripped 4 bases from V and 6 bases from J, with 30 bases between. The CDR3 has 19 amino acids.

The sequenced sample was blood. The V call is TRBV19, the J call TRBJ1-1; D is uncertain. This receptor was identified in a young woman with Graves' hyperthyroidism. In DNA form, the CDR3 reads TGTGCCAGTAGTACCCTAAGGCGGCTACCGGGATCCTCGAGCTCTGAAGCTTTCTTT. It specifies CASSTLRRLPGSSSSEAFF.